This entry lists 30 T cell receptor beta chains sequenced from one sample in a study of cytomegalovirus exposure and HLA in healthy donors. Sequenced by immunoSEQ multiplex PCR; TCRdb stores in-frame clones only, minus some. Of some 87,000 clones in the sample, about 96% were seen once. The sequencing sample was made of PBMCs. These receptors were taken from a woman under 30 in good health and CMV-seronegative.

The table lists this clone with a few counts. The V call is TRBV9, the J call TRBJ1-3; tentative D call: TRBD1 (5 bases). CDR3 size: 16 residues. Germline CDR1 SGDLS, CDR2 YYNGEE. V was cut by 4 bases and J by 4 bases, with 18 bases left in between. The CDR3 region is CASSPNVMGQGNTIYF. The CDR3 DNA sequence: TGTGCCAGCAGCCCCAATGTTATGGGGCAAGGAAACACCATATATTTT.

The CDR3 nucleotides are TGTGCCAGCACCTTGAACAGTGACAATGAGCAGTTCTTC. Translated, it gives CASTLNSDNEQFF. This chain joins TRBV7-6 and TRBJ2-1; D is uncertain. Germline V gene data show CDR1 as SGHVS and CDR2 as FNYEAQ. The CDR3 is made up of 13 amino acids. V lost 7 bases to trimming and J lost 5 bases, with 12 bases between them.

This rearrangement joins TRBV7-2 to TRBJ1-2, with D hard to call. The CDR3 has 13 residues. V was trimmed by 4 bases and J by 5 bases, leaving 11 bases between them. Germline-derived CDR1 and CDR2 are SGHTA and FQGNSA. The chain's CDR3 is CASSSPGSYGYTF. The DNA for the CDR3 is TGTGCCAGCAGCTCCCCTGGGAGTTATGGCTACACCTTC.

J is TRBJ2-3 and V is TRBV30; 7 nucleotides agree with TRBD2. Germline CDR1 reads GTSNPN; CDR2 reads SVGIG (reference sequence). This CDR3 comprises 12 residues. J was trimmed by 6 bases and V by 6 bases; bases with no gene match: 6. The CDR3 region is CACASGPDTQYF. DNA for the CDR3: TGTGCCTGCGCTAGCGGTCCGGATACGCAGTATTTT.

The chain has TRBV5-1 and TRBJ2-1; possibly TRBD1 for D (6 bases). The CDR3 loop spans 14 amino acids. The V end was cut by 4 bases, the J end by 7 bases, with 15 bases between. Germline V CDR1 and CDR2: SGHRS, YFSETQ. DNA for the CDR3: TGCGCCAGCAGCGATCAGGGGTCTTTGAATGAGCAGTTCTTC. Translating it yields CASSDQGSLNEQFF.

V usage is TRBV7-2 and J usage is TRBJ1-1, with D possibly being TRBD1 (6 bases). There are 17 residues in the CDR3. V was shortened by 4 bases and J by 4 bases, with 22 bases between the two germline ends. Germline assignment: CDR1 SGHTA and CDR2 FQGNSA. The DNA of the CDR3 is TGTGCCAGCAGCTCCGAGGCGGCAGGGGCAATTGGCACTGAAGCTTTCTTT. It specifies CASSSEAAGAIGTEAFF.

The chain carries TRBV7-6 and TRBJ1-1; D is unresolved. V lost 5 bases, J lost 11 bases, and 15 bases lay in between. This CDR3 is 12 amino acids long. Per the germline V gene, CDR1 is SGHVS and CDR2 is FNYEAQ. DNA of the CDR3: TGTGCCAGCAGCCCATCGGGGTGGGGTGCTTTCTTT. Translated: CASSPSGWGAFF.

The V gene is TRBV27, the J gene TRBJ2-7, with 9 bases that match TRBD2. In germline, CDR1 is MNHEY, CDR2 SMNVEV (reference sequence). The junction had 2 bases not matched to a gene; V was cut back by 5 bases and J by 3 bases. The CDR3 extends over 13 amino acids. The chain's CDR3 is CASSLAGNYEQYF. The CDR3, as DNA: TGTGCCAGCAGTCTAGCGGGGAACTACGAGCAGTACTTC.

This sequence joins TRBV5-6 and TRBJ2-5; D is possibly TRBD2 (5 bases). CDR3 length equals 16 residues. The germline gives CDR1 SGHDT, CDR2 YYEEEE. Trimming removed 2 bases from V and 4 bases from J, with 18 bases in between. The CDR3: CASSLYWLAVRETQYF. DNA of the CDR3: TGTGCCAGCAGCTTATACTGGCTAGCAGTACGAGAGACCCAGTACTTC.

This CDR3 reads CASSLSHSYNEQFF. DNA for the CDR3: TGTGCCAGCAGTTTATCCCACTCCTACAATGAGCAGTTCTTC. The genes are TRBV28 and TRBJ2-1; no firm D call. CDR1 and CDR2 from the germline V gene are MDHEN and SYDVKM. The CDR3 extends over 14 amino acids. Deletions cut 1 base from V and 0 bases from J, with 4 bases between. Looking up the rest from reference TRBV28 and TRBJ2-1 gives the full variable domain: DVKVTQSSRYLVKRTGEKVFLECVQDMDHENMFWYRQDPGLGLRLIYFSYDVKMKEKGDIPEGYSVSREKKERFSLILESASTNQTSMYLCASSLSHSYNEQFFGPGTRLTVL.

This clone was seen once. The rearrangement links TRBV30 to TRBJ2-5; TRBD2 aligns across 14 bases. Germline values: CDR1 GTSNPN, CDR2 SVGIG (reference sequence). Germline trimming cut 6 bases from V and 5 bases from J; bases unmatched to any gene: 5. This CDR3 is 14 amino acids long. CDR3 amino acids: CACGLAGGVETQYF. CDR3 DNA sequence: TGTGCCTGTGGACTAGCGGGAGGTGTTGAGACCCAGTACTTC.

The chain is built from TRBV30 and TRBJ1-5, with D possibly being TRBD1 (5 bases). V was trimmed by 2 bases and J by 5 bases, leaving 10 bases between them. CDR3 size: 13 residues. In germline, CDR1 is GTSNPN, CDR2 SVGIG (reference sequence). The DNA for the CDR3 is TGTGCCTGGAGTATGGGGGGGGATCAGCCCCAGCATTTT. Translated: CAWSMGGDQPQHF.

The V call is TRBV10-3, the J call TRBJ2-2, with 11 bases aligning to TRBD2. After removal of 7 bases from V and 7 bases from J, the junction contained 14 bases not matched to a gene. CDR3 size: 17 residues. Germline V CDR1 and CDR2: ENHRY, SYGVKD. The DNA of the CDR3 is TGTGCCATCACCCCGATAGCGGGAGGGTCTATTGGCGGGGAGCTGTTTTTT. Protein sequence: CAITPIAGGSIGGELFF.

Notes on this clone: One end of the junction fails to match germline, which may point to a read error. The V gene is TRBV15, the J gene TRBJ2-3; D not resolved. The V gene's germline CDR1 is LNHNV and CDR2 YYDKDF (reference sequence). The CDR3 loop spans 15 amino acids. The CDR3 region has the DNA TGTGCCACCAGCAGAGAACAGAGTTACACATATACGCAGTATTTT. This gives the protein CATSREQSYTYTQYF.

The chain couples TRBV6-6 to TRBJ2-7; 9 nucleotides match TRBD2. The V gene end was trimmed by 7 bases and the J gene end by 7 bases; junction bases not matched to a gene: 8. This CDR3 is built from 13 residues. Germline CDR1 is MNHNY and CDR2 is SVGAGI (reference sequence). The DNA for the CDR3 is TGTGCCAGCAATGCGGGAGGGCCTGGAGAGCAGTACTTC. Encoded protein: CASNAGGPGEQYF.

V is TRBV4-1 and J is TRBJ1-3, with a tentative D call TRBD1 (5 bases). The CDR3 extends over 18 amino acids. Per germline, CDR1 MGHRA and CDR2 YSYEKL. With 2 bases removed from V and 0 bases from J, the gap between germline ends came to 17 bases. CDR3 DNA sequence: TGCGCCAGCAGCCAACCCTGGTGGACACCCTCCTCTGGAAACACCATATATTTT. Its translation: CASSQPWWTPSSGNTIYF.

J is TRBJ1-4 and V is TRBV28; TRBD1 matches 7 bases. V lost 5 bases to trimming and J lost 4 bases; unmatched junction nucleotides: 4. CDR3 length: 14 residues. The germline CDR1 and CDR2 sequences are MDHEN and SYDVKM. CDR3 bases: TGTGCCAGCAGTCAGGGACAGATTAATGAAAAACTGTTTTTT. Its protein product is CASSQGQINEKLFF.

The chain carries TRBV10-3 and TRBJ2-5; either TRBD1 or TRBD2 may fit D (6 bases each). The germline V gene encodes CDR1 ENHRY and CDR2 SYGVKD. V gave up 4 bases and J gave up 5 bases, with 17 bases separating them. This CDR3 region has 15 residues. In DNA, the CDR3 is TGTGCCATCAGTGGGTCGGGGGCTGGTCTGGAGACCCAGTACTTC. Amino acid sequence: CAISGSGAGLETQYF.

The chain joins TRBV5-4 to TRBJ1-5; D perhaps matches TRBD1 (6 bases). CDR1 is SGHNT, CDR2 YYREEE, per germline (reference sequence). The CDR3 has 14 amino acids. The V gene lost 4 bases and the J gene lost 3 bases, with 11 bases spanning the gap. The chain's CDR3 is CASSLDRTNQPQHF. CDR3 sequence (DNA): TGTGCCAGCAGCCTAGACAGGACCAATCAGCCCCAGCATTTT.

The CDR3 spells CASSQDRRGEQFF. For the CDR3, the DNA is TGCGCCAGCAGCCAAGATAGGCGCGGGGAGCAGTTCTTC. The J gene is TRBJ2-1, the V gene TRBV4-1; possible D gene TRBD2, 5 bases. Trimming cost V 0 bases and J 10 bases, with 10 bases left between them. Germline assignment: CDR1 MGHRA and CDR2 YSYEKL. The CDR3 totals 13 residues.

The chain joins TRBV6-4 to TRBJ1-4; tentative D call: TRBD1 (5 bases). V was shortened by 6 bases and J by 4 bases, with 12 bases between the two germline ends. The CDR3 extends over 14 amino acids. Per the germline V gene, CDR1 is MRHNA and CDR2 is SNTAGT. The CDR3 DNA is TGTGCCAGCAGCAAAGGGGCCGATAATGAAAAACTGTTTTTT. Translation: CASSKGADNEKLFF.

This clone appeared once. V usage is TRBV19 and J usage is TRBJ2-7, with unresolved D. The germline gives CDR1 LNHDA, CDR2 SQIVND (reference sequence). The CDR3 runs 12 residues. V was shortened by 8 bases and J by 6 bases, with 14 bases between the two germline ends. The CDR3 nucleotides are TGTGCCAGTGGGCCAGGTCGGTCCGAGCAGTACTTC. It specifies CASGPGRSEQYF. The entire variable domain, with the rest obtained from reference TRBV19 and TRBJ2-7, is as follows: DGGITQSPKYLFRKEGQNVTLSCEQNLNHDAMYWYRQDPGQGLRLIYYSQIVNDFQKGDIAEGYSVSREKKESFPLTVTSAQKNPTAFYLCASGPGRSEQYFGPGTRLTVT.

The chain links TRBV27 to TRBJ1-5; D is perhaps TRBD1 (6 bases). V shed 5 bases and J shed 5 bases, with 10 bases lying between them. The germline CDR1 and CDR2 sequences are MNHEY and SMNVEV (reference sequence). This CDR3 has 13 amino acids. The chain's CDR3 is CASSMNRDQPQHF. For the CDR3, the DNA is TGTGCCAGCAGTATGAACAGGGATCAGCCCCAGCATTTT.

The chain combines TRBV5-6 with TRBJ2-1; 9 bases map to TRBD2. The germline CDR1 and CDR2 sequences are SGHDT and YYEEEE. The CDR3 extends over 16 amino acids. The V and J ends lost 1 base and 5 bases, in that order; junction bases with no gene match: 7. The chain's CDR3 is CASSLWASGINNEQFF. CDR3 sequence (DNA): TGTGCCAGCAGCTTGTGGGCTAGCGGGATCAACAATGAGCAGTTCTTC.

The rearrangement links TRBV5-6 to TRBJ2-7; D might be TRBD2 (5 bases). Per germline, CDR1 SGHDT and CDR2 YYEEEE. The V end lost 0 bases, the J end lost 0 bases, and 7 bases lay between the germline ends. The CDR3 is made up of 14 amino acids. The CDR3 is CASSLGGYSYEQYF. The CDR3 DNA reads TGTGCCAGCAGCTTGGGAGGGTACTCCTACGAGCAGTACTTC.

The V and J genes are TRBV5-5 and TRBJ1-2; TRBD1 aligns across 7 bases. V was clipped by 7 bases and J by 0 bases; unmatched bases: 9. There are 15 residues in the CDR3. Germline V gene lookup returns CDR1 SGHKS and CDR2 YYEKEE (reference sequence). As DNA, the CDR3 is TGTGCCAGCGCCATTGCAGGGGGAGCTAACTATGGCTACACCTTC. It is translated as CASAIAGGANYGYTF.

The rearrangement links TRBV4-2 to TRBJ1-2; TRBD1 is a possible D gene (5 bases). Trimming took off 4 bases at V and 14 bases at J, with 14 bases between the two ends. CDR1 is LGHNA and CDR2 is YNFKEQ in the germline V gene. The CDR3 totals 11 residues. Here the CDR3 DNA reads TGTGCCAGCAGCCTGGGGACGGAGGGAACCTTC. Translating it yields CASSLGTEGTF.

The rearrangement links TRBV2 to TRBJ1-5; TRBD1 matches 7 bases. Germline V gene lookup returns CDR1 SNHLY and CDR2 FYNNEI. The CDR3 has 16 amino acids. After removal of 6 bases from V and 0 bases from J, the junction contained 8 bases not matched to a gene. The CDR3 spells CASRQAGGYSNQPQHF. CDR3 DNA: TGTGCCAGCAGGCAAGCAGGGGGATATAGCAATCAGCCCCAGCATTTT.

The V call is TRBV4-1, the J call TRBJ2-6; D call uncertain. CDR3 size: 15 residues. V was trimmed by 2 bases and J by 1 base, leaving 6 bases between them. CDR1 is MGHRA and CDR2 is YSYEKL in the germline V gene. As DNA, the CDR3 is TGCGCCAGCAGCCAACCCCCATCTGGGGCCAACGTCCTGACTTTC. This translates into CASSQPPSGANVLTF.

The V call is TRBV6-6, the J call TRBJ1-2; D remains unclear. The CDR3 has 14 residues. Germline values: CDR1 MNHNY, CDR2 SVGAGI (reference sequence). The V end lost 5 bases, the J end lost 1 base, and 11 bases lay between the germline ends. The DNA for the CDR3 is TGTGCCAGCAGTCACGCAGGTGATAACTATGGCTACACCTTC. Its protein is CASSHAGDNYGYTF.